The 20 T cell receptor beta chains below were found in one sample sequenced in a study of OX40 agonist ivuxolimab in advanced cancers. The protocol was immunoSEQ multiplex PCR, while the TCRdb copy is restricted to in-frame clones and leaves out a portion. The data contain 100,000 or so clones, 70% to 85% of them singletons. Sequenced material: CD4+ or CD8+ T cells sorted from blood, taken in a trial of the OX40 agonist ivuxolimab. The receptors were sampled from an adult with an advanced solid tumor such as melanoma, head and neck, liver or kidney cancer.

V is TRBV25-1 and J is TRBJ2-7, with 10 bases lining up with TRBD1. Germline V gene lookup returns CDR1 MGHDK and CDR2 SYGVNS. V trimming: 10 bases; J trimming: 2 bases; junction bases outside the gene matches: 17. The CDR3 runs 17 residues. CDR3 region: CAITDHPGTGAAYEQYF. The CDR3 DNA reads as TGTGCCATCACAGACCATCCCGGGACAGGGGCAGCCTACGAGCAGTACTTC.

Here the CDR3 reads CASSEVGGQHNSPLHF. As DNA, the CDR3 is TGTGCCAGCAGTGAAGTTGGGGGACAGCACAATTCACCCCTCCACTTT. V gene TRBV6-1 combines with J gene TRBJ1-6; 7 bases match TRBD1. The CDR3 loop spans 16 amino acids. V trimming: 1 base; J trimming: 7 bases; junction bases outside the gene matches: 7. The germline V gene encodes CDR1 MNHNS and CDR2 SASEGT.

J is TRBJ2-2 and V is TRBV7-3; 8 positions match TRBD1. The CDR3 has 15 residues. Germline CDR1 SGHTA, CDR2 FQGTGA. Losses at the gene ends were 5 bases for V and 7 bases for J; bases not matched to a gene: 9. This chain's CDR3 is CASSTTGGSGGELFF. CDR3 DNA sequence: TGTGCCAGCAGCACCACAGGGGGATCGGGCGGGGAGCTGTTTTTT.

V is TRBV7-6 and J is TRBJ2-2; possibly TRBD2 for D (5 bases). V lost 0 bases and J lost 9, with 11 bases in between. This CDR3 is built from 14 residues. From germline, CDR1 is SGHVS and CDR2 FNYEAQ. As DNA, the CDR3 is TGTGCCAGCAGCTTAGCAGCTCCGGGGAGGGAGCTGTTTTTT. Translated: CASSLAAPGRELFF.

J is TRBJ2-5 and V is TRBV5-6, with 9 positions matching TRBD1. CDR3 length: 16 amino acids. Germline V CDR1 and CDR2: SGHDT, YYEEEE. V lost 0 bases and J lost 4; bases outside the gene matches: 7. As DNA, the CDR3 is TGTGCCAGCAGCTTGGGTGGGACAGGGTTCGGAGAGACCCAGTACTTC. This encodes CASSLGGTGFGETQYF.

The J gene is TRBJ2-1, the V gene TRBV23-1; no clear D gene. TRBV23-1 counts as an open reading frame of uncertain function. The CDR3 covers 19 residues. The germline V and J ends were trimmed by 0 bases and 0 bases, with 18 bases remaining between them. Here the CDR3 DNA reads TGCGCCAGCAGTCAATCTGTAGCAAGTCCCCCTGGCTCCTACAATGAGCAGTTCTTC. This gives the protein CASSQSVASPPGSYNEQFF.

The gene calls are TRBV7-2 and TRBJ2-1; D remains unclear. Trimming removed 3 bases at V and 6 bases at J, with 15 bases between. Per the germline V gene, CDR1 is SGHTA and CDR2 is FQGNSA. The CDR3 runs 15 residues. CDR3 amino acids: CASSFDPLQFNEQFF. Here the CDR3 DNA reads TGTGCCAGCAGCTTTGATCCCCTCCAATTCAATGAGCAGTTCTTC.

This clone was observed a few times. The genes are TRBV18 and TRBJ2-7, with D possibly being TRBD1 or TRBD2 (6 bases each). Germline V gene lookup returns CDR1 KGHSH and CDR2 LQKENI. The CDR3 totals 13 residues. V lost 4 bases and J lost 4, with 11 bases in between. The CDR3 sequence is CASSLTGRYEQYF. The CDR3 region has the DNA TGTGCCAGCTCACTTACAGGGAGGTACGAGCAGTACTTC. Looking up the rest from reference TRBV18 and TRBJ2-7 gives the full variable domain: NAGVMQNPRHLVRRRGQEARLRCSPMKGHSHVYWYRQLPEEGLKFMVYLQKENIIDESGMPKERFSAEFPKEGPSILRIQQVVRGDSAAYFCASSLTGRYEQYFGPGTRLTVT.

This sequence joins TRBV10-3 and TRBJ1-1; D remains ambiguous. The CDR3 loop spans 14 amino acids. Trimming cost V 4 bases and J 2 bases, with 11 bases left between them. Germline V lookup: CDR1 ENHRY, CDR2 SYGVKD. CDR3 region: CAISAGPINTEAFF. The CDR3 DNA reads as TGTGCCATCAGTGCTGGACCGATAAACACTGAAGCTTTCTTT.

V and J are TRBV4-1 and TRBJ2-3, with D perhaps matching TRBD1 (5 bases). The CDR3 is 14 amino acids. Deletions cut 4 bases from V and 2 bases from J, with 10 bases between. The germline V gene encodes CDR1 MGHRA and CDR2 YSYEKL. This CDR3 reads CASSPTEYTDTQYF. The CDR3, as DNA: TGCGCCAGCAGCCCGACAGAATACACAGATACGCAGTATTTT.

The chain is built from TRBV19 and TRBJ1-3; TRBD1 might be the D (6 bases). This CDR3 region has 15 residues. Trimming cost V 6 bases and J 0 bases, with 12 bases left between them. The germline V gene has CDR1 LNHDA and CDR2 SQIVND (reference sequence). In DNA form, the CDR3 reads TGTGCCAGTAGGGACAGAGGATTCTCTGGAAACACCATATATTTT. Translating it yields CASRDRGFSGNTIYF.

The chain joins TRBV9 to TRBJ2-1; 8 bases are a match to TRBD2. Germline CDR1 is SGDLS and CDR2 is YYNGEE. Trimming took 4 bases from V and 0 from J; bases not matched to a gene: 6. The CDR3 contains 16 residues. In nucleotides, the CDR3 is TGTGCCAGCAGCCCCCGGGCGGGGGGCTCCTACAATGAGCAGTTCTTC. Residues: CASSPRAGGSYNEQFF.

The gene calls are TRBV19 and TRBJ1-2; D may be TRBD1 (5 bases). V was cut by 7 bases and J by 3 bases, with 15 bases left in between. The CDR3 is made up of 14 amino acids. Germline assignment: CDR1 LNHDA and CDR2 SQIVND (reference sequence). CDR3 sequence: CASNPGPGDYGYTF. In nucleotides, the CDR3 is TGTGCCAGTAATCCCGGGCCGGGGGACTATGGCTACACCTTC.

This clone has only one observation. The chain uses TRBV25-1 and TRBJ2-1; a possible D gene is TRBD1 (7 bases). CDR1 is MGHDK, CDR2 SYGVNS, per germline. V dropped 6 bases and J dropped 2 bases, with 11 bases sitting between them. The CDR3 covers 14 residues. This CDR3 reads CASRPGGPYNEQFF. In DNA form, the CDR3 reads TGTGCCAGCAGACCAGGGGGGCCCTACAATGAGCAGTTCTTC.

Here the CDR3 DNA reads TGTGCTAGTGCCGGAGTGGGGGTTCCCTACGAGCAGTACTTC. Its protein product is CASAGVGVPYEQYF. The chain combines TRBV12-5 with TRBJ2-7; D is perhaps TRBD1 or TRBD2 (5 bases each). The CDR3 runs 14 residues. Per germline, CDR1 LGHNT and CDR2 FRNRAP. Trimming removed 7 bases at V and 2 bases at J, with 15 bases between.

The gene calls are TRBV18 and TRBJ1-1, with D unclear. Germline values: CDR1 KGHSH, CDR2 LQKENI. V lost 3 bases, J lost 1 base, and 9 bases lay in between. The CDR3 has 14 residues. The CDR3 protein is CASSPEAKNTEAFF. The DNA for the CDR3 is TGTGCCAGCTCACCGGAGGCTAAGAACACTGAAGCTTTCTTT.

V is TRBV6-1 and J is TRBJ1-2, with a weak D call TRBD1 (5 bases). The CDR3 has 14 amino acids. Germline CDR1 reads MNHNS; CDR2 reads SASEGT. The germline V and J ends were trimmed by 0 bases and 8 bases, with 13 bases remaining between them. CDR3 nucleotides: TGTGCCAGCAGTGAAGCCGGCAGGGCTGGCGGCTACACCTTC. Its protein product is CASSEAGRAGGYTF.

This chain uses TRBV27 with TRBJ2-3; D is perhaps TRBD2 (6 bases). Trimming took off 2 bases at V and 5 bases at J, with 14 bases between the two ends. Per germline, CDR1 MNHEY and CDR2 SMNVEV (reference sequence). The CDR3 extends over 15 amino acids. As DNA, the CDR3 is TGTGCCAGCAGTTTAGGAATGGCAGCGGGAGATACGCAGTATTTT. Translated: CASSLGMAAGDTQYF.

The gene calls are TRBV7-3 and TRBJ1-1; D is unresolved. CDR3 size: 15 residues. Per the germline V gene, CDR1 is SGHTA and CDR2 is FQGTGA. Deletions cut 2 bases from V and 2 bases from J, with 12 bases between. CDR3 bases: TGTGCCAGCAGCTTAGAAGGGCGATCTAACACTGAAGCTTTCTTT. It translates to CASSLEGRSNTEAFF. Full variable domain (missing parts from reference TRBV7-3 and TRBJ1-1): GAGVSQTPSNKVTEKGKYVELRCDPISGHTALYWYRQSLGQGPEFLIYFQGTGAADDSGLPNDRFFAVRPEGSVSTLKIQRTERGDSAVYLCASSLEGRSNTEAFFGQGTRLTVV.

This clone has only a few counts. This sequence joins TRBV18 and TRBJ1-1; 9 nucleotides align to TRBD1. V trimming: 2 bases; J trimming: 3 bases; junction bases outside the gene matches: 19. Germline V gene data show CDR1 as KGHSH and CDR2 as LQKENI. The length of the CDR3 is 20 residues. The CDR3 bases are TGTGCCAGCTCACCATGGAGTGTCGGGCTGGACAGGGGAGGGGACACTGAAGCTTTCTTT. The encoded protein is CASSPWSVGLDRGGDTEAFF.